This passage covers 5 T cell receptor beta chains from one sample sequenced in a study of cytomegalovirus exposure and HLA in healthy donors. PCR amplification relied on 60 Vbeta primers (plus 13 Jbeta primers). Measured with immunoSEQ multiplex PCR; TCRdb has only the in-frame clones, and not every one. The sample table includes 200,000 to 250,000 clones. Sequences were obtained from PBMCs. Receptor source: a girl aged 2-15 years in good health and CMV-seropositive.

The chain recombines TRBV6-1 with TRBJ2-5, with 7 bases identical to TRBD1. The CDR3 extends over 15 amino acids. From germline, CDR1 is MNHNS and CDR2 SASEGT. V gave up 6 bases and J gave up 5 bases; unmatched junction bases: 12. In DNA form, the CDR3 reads TGTGCCAGCAGGCCCGATACAGGGGCTGTGGAGACCCAGTACTTC. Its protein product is CASRPDTGAVETQYF.

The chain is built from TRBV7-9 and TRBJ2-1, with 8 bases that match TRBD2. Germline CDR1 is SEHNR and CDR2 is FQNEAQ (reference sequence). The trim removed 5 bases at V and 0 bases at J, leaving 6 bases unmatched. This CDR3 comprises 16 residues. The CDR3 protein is CASSQRLAPSYNEQFF. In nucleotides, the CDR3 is TGTGCCAGCAGCCAACGACTAGCGCCCTCCTACAATGAGCAGTTCTTC.

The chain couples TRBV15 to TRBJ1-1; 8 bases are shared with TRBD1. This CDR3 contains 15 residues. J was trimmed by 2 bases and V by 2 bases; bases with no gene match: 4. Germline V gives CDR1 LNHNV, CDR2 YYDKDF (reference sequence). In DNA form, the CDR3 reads TGTGCCACCAGCAGAATGGACAGGGCCAACACTGAAGCTTTCTTT. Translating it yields CATSRMDRANTEAFF. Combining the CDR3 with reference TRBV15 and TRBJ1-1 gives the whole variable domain DAMVIQNPRYQVTQFGKPVTLSCSQTLNHNVMYWYQQKSSQAPKLLFHYYDKDFNNEADTPDNFQSRRPNTSFCFLDIRSPGLGDTAMYLCATSRMDRANTEAFFGQGTRLTVV.

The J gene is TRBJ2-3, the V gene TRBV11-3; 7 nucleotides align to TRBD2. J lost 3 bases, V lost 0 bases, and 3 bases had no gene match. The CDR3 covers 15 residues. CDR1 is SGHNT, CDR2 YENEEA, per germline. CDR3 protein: CASSLDAGATDTQYF. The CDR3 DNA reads TGTGCCAGCAGCTTAGACGCGGGAGCGACAGATACGCAGTATTTT.

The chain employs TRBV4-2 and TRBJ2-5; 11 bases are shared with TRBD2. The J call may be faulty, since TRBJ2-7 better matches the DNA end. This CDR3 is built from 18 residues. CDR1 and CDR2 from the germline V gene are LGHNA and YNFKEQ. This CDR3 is CASSQVETSGDFSYEQYF. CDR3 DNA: TGTGCCAGCAGCCAAGTTGAGACTAGCGGGGATTTCTCCTACGAGCAGTACTTC.